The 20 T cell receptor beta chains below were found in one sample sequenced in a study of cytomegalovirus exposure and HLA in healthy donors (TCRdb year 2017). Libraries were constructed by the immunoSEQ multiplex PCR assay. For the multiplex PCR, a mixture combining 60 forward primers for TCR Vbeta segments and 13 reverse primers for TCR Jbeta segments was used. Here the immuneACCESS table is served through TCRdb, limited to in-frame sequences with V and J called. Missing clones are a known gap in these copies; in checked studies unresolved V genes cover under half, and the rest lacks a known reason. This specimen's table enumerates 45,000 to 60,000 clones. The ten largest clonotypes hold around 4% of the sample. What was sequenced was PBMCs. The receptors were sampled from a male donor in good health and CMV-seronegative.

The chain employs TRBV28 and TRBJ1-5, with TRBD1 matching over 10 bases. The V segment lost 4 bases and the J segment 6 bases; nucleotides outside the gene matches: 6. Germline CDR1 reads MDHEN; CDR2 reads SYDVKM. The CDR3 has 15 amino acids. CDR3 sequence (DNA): TGTGCCAGCAGTTCCCCGACAGGGGGCCTTCAGCCCCAGCATTTT. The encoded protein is CASSSPTGGLQPQHF. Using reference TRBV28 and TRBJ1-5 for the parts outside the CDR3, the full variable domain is DVKVTQSSRYLVKRTGEKVFLECVQDMDHENMFWYRQDPGLGLRLIYFSYDVKMKEKGDIPEGYSVSREKKERFSLILESASTNQTSMYLCASSSPTGGLQPQHFGDGTRLSIL.

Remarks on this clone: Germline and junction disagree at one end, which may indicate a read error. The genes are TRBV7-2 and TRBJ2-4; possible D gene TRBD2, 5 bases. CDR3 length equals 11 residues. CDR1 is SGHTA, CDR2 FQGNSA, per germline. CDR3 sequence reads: CARSLLGPQYF. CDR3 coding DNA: TGTGCCAGAAGCTTACTAGGTCCCCAGTACTTC.

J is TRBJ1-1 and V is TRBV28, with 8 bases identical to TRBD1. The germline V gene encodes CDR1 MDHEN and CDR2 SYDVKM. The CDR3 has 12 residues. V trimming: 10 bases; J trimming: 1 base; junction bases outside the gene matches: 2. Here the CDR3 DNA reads TGTGCCATGGGGACAGGGAACACTGAAGCTTTCTTT. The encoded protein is CAMGTGNTEAFF. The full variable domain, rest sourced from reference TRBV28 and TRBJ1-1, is DVKVTQSSRYLVKRTGEKVFLECVQDMDHENMFWYRQDPGLGLRLIYFSYDVKMKEKGDIPEGYSVSREKKERFSLILESASTNQTSMYLCAMGTGNTEAFFGQGTRLTVV.

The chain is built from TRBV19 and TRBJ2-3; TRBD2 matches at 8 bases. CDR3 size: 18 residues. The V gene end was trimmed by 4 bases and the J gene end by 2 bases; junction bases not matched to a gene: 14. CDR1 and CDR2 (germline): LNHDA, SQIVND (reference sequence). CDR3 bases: TGTGCCAGTAGTAGGGGCCCCCCGCGGGGGGAGGTCACAGATACGCAGTATTTT. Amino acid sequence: CASSRGPPRGEVTDTQYF. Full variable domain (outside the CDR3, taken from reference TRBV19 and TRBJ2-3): DGGITQSPKYLFRKEGQNVTLSCEQNLNHDAMYWYRQDPGQGLRLIYYSQIVNDFQKGDIAEGYSVSREKKESFPLTVTSAQKNPTAFYLCASSRGPPRGEVTDTQYFGPGTRLTVL.

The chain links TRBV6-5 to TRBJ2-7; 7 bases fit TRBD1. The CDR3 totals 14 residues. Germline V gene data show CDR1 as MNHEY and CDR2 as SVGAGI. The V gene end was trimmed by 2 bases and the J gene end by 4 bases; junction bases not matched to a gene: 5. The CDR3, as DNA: TGTGCCAGCAGTTACACAAGGACAGGATACGAGCAGTACTTC. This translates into CASSYTRTGYEQYF.

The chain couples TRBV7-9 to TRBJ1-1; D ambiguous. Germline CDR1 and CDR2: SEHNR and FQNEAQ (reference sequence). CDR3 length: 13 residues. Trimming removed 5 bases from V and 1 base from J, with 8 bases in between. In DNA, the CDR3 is TGTGCCAGCAGCCAACAAGAGAACACTGAAGCTTTCTTT. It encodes CASSQQENTEAFF.

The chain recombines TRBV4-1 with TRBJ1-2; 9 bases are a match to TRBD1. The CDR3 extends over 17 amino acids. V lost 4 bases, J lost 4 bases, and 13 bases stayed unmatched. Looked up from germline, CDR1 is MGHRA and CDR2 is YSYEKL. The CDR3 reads CASSPPGQGGYSYGYTF. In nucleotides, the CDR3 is TGCGCCAGCAGCCCACCGGGACAGGGTGGGTATAGCTATGGCTACACCTTC.

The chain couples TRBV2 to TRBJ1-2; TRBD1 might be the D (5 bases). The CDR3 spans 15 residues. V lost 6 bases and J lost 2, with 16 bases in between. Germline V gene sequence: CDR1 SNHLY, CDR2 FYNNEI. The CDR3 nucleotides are TGTGCCAGCAGCCTACGACAGCGTACAAACTATGGCTACACCTTC. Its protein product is CASSLRQRTNYGYTF. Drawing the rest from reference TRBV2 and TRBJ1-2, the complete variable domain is EPEVTQTPSHQVTQMGQEVILRCVPISNHLYFYWYRQILGQKVEFLVSFYNNEISEKSEIFDDQFSVERPDGSNFTLKIRSTKLEDSAMYFCASSLRQRTNYGYTFGSGTRLTVV.

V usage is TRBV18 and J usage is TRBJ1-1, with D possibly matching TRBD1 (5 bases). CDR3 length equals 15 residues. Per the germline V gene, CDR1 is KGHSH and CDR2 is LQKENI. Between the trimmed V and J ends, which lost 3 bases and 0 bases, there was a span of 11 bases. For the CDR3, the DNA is TGTGCCAGCTCACCGGGACTGCTCATGAACACTGAAGCTTTCTTT. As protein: CASSPGLLMNTEAFF. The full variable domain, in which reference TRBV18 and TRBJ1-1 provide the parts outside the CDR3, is NAGVMQNPRHLVRRRGQEARLRCSPMKGHSHVYWYRQLPEEGLKFMVYLQKENIIDESGMPKERFSAEFPKEGPSILRIQQVVRGDSAAYFCASSPGLLMNTEAFFGQGTRLTVV.

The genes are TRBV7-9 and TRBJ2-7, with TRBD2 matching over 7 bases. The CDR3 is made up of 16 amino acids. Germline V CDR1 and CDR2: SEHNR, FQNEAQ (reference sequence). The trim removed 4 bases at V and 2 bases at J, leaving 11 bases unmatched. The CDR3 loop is CASSSERGTIAYEQYF. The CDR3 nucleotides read TGTGCCAGCAGCTCTGAGCGGGGTACGATCGCCTACGAGCAGTACTTC.

The CDR3 DNA reads TGTGCCAGCACCCTGACAGGGAGTGACACTGAAGCTTTCTTT. It specifies CASTLTGSDTEAFF. V is TRBV28 and J is TRBJ1-1; TRBD1 agrees at 7 bases. The CDR3 is 14 amino acids. V dropped 7 bases and J dropped 3; count of bases not matched to a gene: 8. Per germline, CDR1 MDHEN and CDR2 SYDVKM.

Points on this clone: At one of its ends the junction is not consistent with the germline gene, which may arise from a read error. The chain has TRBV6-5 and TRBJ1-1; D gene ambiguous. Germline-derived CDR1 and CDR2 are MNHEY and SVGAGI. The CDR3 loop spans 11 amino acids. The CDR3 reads CARSRSTEDFF. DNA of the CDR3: TGTGCCAGAAGTCGGAGCACTGAAGATTTCTTT.

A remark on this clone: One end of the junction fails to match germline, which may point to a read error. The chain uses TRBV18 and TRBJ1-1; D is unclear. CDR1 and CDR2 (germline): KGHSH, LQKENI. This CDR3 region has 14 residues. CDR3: CASSPGLIRTEDFF. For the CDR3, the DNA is TGTGCCAGCTCACCTGGGCTCATTAGAACTGAAGATTTCTTT.

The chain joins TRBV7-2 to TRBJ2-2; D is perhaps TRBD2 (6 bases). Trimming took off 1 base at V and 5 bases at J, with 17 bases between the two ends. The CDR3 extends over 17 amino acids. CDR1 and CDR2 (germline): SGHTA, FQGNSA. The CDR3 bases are TGTGCCAGCAGCTTAGTGGACGCGGGACTCGGGACCGGGGAGCTGTTTTTT. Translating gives CASSLVDAGLGTGELFF.

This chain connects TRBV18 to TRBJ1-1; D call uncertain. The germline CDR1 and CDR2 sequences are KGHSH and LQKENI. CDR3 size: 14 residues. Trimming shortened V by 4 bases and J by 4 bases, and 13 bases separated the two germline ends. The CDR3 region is CASSQGGRITEAFF. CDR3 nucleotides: TGTGCCAGCTCACAGGGCGGGCGGATCACTGAAGCTTTCTTT.

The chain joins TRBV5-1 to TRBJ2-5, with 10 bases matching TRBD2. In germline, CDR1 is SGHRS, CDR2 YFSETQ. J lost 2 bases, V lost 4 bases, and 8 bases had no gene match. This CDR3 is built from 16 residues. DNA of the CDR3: TGCGCCAGCAGCCGGGGGGCTAGCGGGGGACAAGAGACCCAGTACTTC. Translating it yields CASSRGASGGQETQYF.

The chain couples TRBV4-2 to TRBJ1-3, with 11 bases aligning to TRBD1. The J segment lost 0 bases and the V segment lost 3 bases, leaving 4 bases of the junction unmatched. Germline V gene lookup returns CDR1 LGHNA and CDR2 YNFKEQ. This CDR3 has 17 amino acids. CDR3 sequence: CASSHAGTGGSGNTIYF. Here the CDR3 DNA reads TGTGCCAGCAGCCATGCCGGGACAGGGGGCTCTGGAAACACCATATATTTT.

CDR3 DNA sequence: TGTGCCAGCAGCCCGGGTGGCGGGGTCCGCTCCTACGAGCAGTACTTC. Translation gives CASSPGGGVRSYEQYF. V and J are TRBV5-4 and TRBJ2-5, with D tentatively TRBD2 (6 bases). The J call may be incorrect, as the DNA end agrees better with TRBJ2-7. The CDR3 covers 16 residues. Germline V gene sequence: CDR1 SGHNT, CDR2 YYREEE (reference sequence).

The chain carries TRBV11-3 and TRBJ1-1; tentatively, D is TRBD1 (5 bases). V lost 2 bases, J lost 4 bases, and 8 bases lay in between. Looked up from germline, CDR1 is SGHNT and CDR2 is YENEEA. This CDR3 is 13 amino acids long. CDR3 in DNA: TGTGCCAGCAGCTTACGCGGGGGCACTGAAGCTTTCTTT. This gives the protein CASSLRGGTEAFF.

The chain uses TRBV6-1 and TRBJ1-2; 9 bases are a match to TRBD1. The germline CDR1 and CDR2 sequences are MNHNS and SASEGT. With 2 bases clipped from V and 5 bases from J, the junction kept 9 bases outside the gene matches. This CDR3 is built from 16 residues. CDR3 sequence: CASSERVGDRVYGYTF. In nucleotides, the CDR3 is TGTGCCAGCAGTGAACGCGTAGGGGACAGGGTGTATGGCTACACCTTC.